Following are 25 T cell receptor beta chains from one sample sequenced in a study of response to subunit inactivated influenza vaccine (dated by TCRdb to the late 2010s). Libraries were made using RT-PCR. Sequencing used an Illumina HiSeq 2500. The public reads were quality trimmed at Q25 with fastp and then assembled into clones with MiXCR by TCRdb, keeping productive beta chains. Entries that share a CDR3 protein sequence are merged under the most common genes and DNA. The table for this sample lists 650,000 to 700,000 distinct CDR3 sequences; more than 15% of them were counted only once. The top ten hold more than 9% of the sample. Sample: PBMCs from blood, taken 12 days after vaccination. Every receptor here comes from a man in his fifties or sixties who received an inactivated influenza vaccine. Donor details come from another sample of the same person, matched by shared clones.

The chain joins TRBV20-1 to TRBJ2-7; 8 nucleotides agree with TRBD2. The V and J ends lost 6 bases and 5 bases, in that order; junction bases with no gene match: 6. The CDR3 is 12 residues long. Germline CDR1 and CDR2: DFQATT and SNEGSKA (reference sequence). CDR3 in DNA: TGCAGTGCCCCCGGGGGGGGGAACGAGCAGTACTTC. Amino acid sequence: CSAPGGGNEQYF.

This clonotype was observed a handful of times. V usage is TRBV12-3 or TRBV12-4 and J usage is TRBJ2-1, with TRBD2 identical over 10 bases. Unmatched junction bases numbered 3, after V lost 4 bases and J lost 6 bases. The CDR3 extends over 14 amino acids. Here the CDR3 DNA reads TGTGCCAGCAGTTCCGGACTAGCGGTCAATGAGCAGTTCTTC. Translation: CASSSGLAVNEQFF.

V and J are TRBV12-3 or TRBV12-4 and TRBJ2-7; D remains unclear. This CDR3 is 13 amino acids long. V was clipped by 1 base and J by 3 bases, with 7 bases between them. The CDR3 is CASSLGSFYEQYF. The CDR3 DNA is TGTGCCAGCAGTTTAGGGTCCTTCTACGAGCAGTACTTC.

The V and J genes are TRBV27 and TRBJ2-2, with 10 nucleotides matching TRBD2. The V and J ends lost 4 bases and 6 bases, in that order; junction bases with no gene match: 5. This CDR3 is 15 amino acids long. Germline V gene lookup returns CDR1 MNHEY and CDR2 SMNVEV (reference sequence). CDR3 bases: TGTGCCAGCAGTTCTAGCGGGAGTGTGGCCGGGGAGCTGTTTTTT. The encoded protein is CASSSSGSVAGELFF.

CDR3 loop: CASSLSGGPGETQYF. In DNA, the CDR3 is TGTGCCAGCAGTTTAAGCGGGGGGCCGGGAGAGACCCAGTACTTC. The chain links TRBV27 to TRBJ2-5; 9 bases match TRBD2. The CDR3 is 15 residues long. The germline V gene has CDR1 MNHEY and CDR2 SMNVEV (reference sequence). V dropped 2 bases and J dropped 4; count of bases not matched to a gene: 5.

The CDR3 coding sequence is TGTGCCAGCAGCCAAAATCTGGGGAACACTGAAGCTTTCTTT. Protein: CASSQNLGNTEAFF. J is TRBJ1-1 and V is TRBV7-8; D ambiguous. Germline V gene lookup returns CDR1 SGHVS and CDR2 FQNEAQ. This CDR3 spans 14 amino acids. V was clipped by 5 bases and J by 1 base, with 11 bases between them.

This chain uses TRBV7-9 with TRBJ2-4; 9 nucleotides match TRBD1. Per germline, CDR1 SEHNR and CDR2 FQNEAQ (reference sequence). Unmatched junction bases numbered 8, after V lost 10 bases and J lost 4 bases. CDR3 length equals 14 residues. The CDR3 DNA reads TGTGCCACCCGACAGACAGGGGGTAAAAACATTCAGTACTTC. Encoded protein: CATRQTGGKNIQYF.

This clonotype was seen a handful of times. The CDR3: CASSPSLAGASYNEQFF. DNA for the CDR3: TGTGCCAGCAGCCCCTCTCTAGCGGGAGCCTCTTACAATGAGCAGTTCTTC. The chain couples TRBV7-3 to TRBJ2-1; 10 nucleotides line up with TRBD2. The CDR3 sequence is 17 residues long. Germline CDR1 reads SGHTA; CDR2 reads FQGTGA. Trimming at V came to 5 bases and at J to 4 bases, leaving 11 bases not matched to a gene.

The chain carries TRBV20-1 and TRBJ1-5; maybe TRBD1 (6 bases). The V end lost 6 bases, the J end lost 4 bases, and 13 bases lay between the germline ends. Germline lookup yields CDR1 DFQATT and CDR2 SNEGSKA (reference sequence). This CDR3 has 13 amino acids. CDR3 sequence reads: CSAPGGTNQPQHF. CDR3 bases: TGCAGTGCCCCGGGCGGGACAAATCAGCCCCAGCATTTT.

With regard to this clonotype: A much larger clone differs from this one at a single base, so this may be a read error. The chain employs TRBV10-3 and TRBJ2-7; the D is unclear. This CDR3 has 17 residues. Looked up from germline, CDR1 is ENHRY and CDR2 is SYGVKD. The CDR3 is CAIGEPPSRAGDEEQYF. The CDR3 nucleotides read TGTGCCATCGGTGAGCCCCCCAGCCGGGCAGGCGATGAGGAGCAGTACTTC.

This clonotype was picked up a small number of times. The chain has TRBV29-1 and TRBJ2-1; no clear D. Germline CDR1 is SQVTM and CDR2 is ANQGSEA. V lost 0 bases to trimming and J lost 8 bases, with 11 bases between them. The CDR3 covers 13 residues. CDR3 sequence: CSVEELGRDEQFF. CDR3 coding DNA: TGCAGCGTTGAAGAGTTGGGTAGGGATGAGCAGTTCTTC.

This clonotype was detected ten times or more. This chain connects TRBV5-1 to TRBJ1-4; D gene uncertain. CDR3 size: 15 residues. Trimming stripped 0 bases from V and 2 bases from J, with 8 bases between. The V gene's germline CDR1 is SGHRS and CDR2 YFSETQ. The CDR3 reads CASSLVQATNEKLFF. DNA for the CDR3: TGCGCCAGCAGCTTGGTCCAGGCCACTAATGAAAAACTGTTTTTT.

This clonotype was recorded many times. The CDR3 loop is CSARVPDGRETQYF. The CDR3 DNA sequence: TGCAGTGCTAGAGTGCCCGACGGCAGGGAGACCCAGTACTTC. This sequence joins TRBV20-1 and TRBJ2-5; unclear D gene. The V and J ends lost 1 base and 5 bases respectively, with 14 bases between them. The CDR3 consists of 14 residues. Germline CDR1 DFQATT, CDR2 SNEGSKA (reference sequence).

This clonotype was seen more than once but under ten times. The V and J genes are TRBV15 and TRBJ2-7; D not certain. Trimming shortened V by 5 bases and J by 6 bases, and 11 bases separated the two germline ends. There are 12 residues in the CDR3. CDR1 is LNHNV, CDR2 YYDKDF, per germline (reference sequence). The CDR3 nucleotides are TGTGCCACCAGCTCCCCCGTGGGCGAGCAGTACTTC. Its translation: CATSSPVGEQYF.

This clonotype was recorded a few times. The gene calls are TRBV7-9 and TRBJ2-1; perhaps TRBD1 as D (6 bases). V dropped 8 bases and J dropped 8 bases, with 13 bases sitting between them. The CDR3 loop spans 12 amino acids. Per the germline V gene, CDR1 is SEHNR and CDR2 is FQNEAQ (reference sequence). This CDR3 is CASEGRGYEQFF. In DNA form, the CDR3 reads TGTGCCAGCGAGGGCAGGGGCTATGAGCAGTTCTTC. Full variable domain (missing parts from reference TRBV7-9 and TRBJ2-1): DTGVSQNPRHKITKRGQNVTFRCDPISEHNRLYWYRQTLGQGPEFLTYFQNEAQLEKSRLLSDRFSAERPKGSFSTLEIQRTEQGDSAMYLCASEGRGYEQFFGPGTRLTVL.

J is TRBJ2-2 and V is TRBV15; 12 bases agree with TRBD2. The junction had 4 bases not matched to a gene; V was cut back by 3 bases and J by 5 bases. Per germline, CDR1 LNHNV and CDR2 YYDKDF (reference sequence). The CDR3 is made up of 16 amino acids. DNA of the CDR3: TGTGCCACCAGCAGCGGACTAGCGGGGAGGACCGGGGAGCTGTTTTTT. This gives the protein CATSSGLAGRTGELFF.

The CDR3 DNA is TGTGCCACCAGTGATTTCAGGGATGGGCCCGGGGGGGTGCAGTTCTTC. Translating it yields CATSDFRDGPGGVQFF. The rearrangement joins TRBV24-1 to TRBJ2-1; 8 bases fit TRBD2. V gave up 1 base and J gave up 12 bases; unmatched junction bases: 13. The CDR3 is 16 amino acids. CDR1 is KGHDR and CDR2 is SFDVKD in the germline V gene.

The CDR3 protein is CASSLLAGGPGNEQFF. CDR3 coding DNA: TGTGCCAGCAGTTTACTAGCGGGGGGGCCGGGTAATGAGCAGTTCTTC. J is TRBJ2-1 and V is TRBV12-3 or TRBV12-4, with 12 bases aligning to TRBD2. V lost 2 bases and J lost 7; bases outside the gene matches: 6. The CDR3 extends over 16 amino acids.

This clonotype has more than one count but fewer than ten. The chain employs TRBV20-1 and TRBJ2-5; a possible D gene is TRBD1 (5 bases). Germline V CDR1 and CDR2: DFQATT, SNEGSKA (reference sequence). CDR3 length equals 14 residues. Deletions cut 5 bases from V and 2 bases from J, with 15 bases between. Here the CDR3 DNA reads TGCAGTGCTCAATCCCCTCCAGGGCAAGAGACCCAGTACTTC. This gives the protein CSAQSPPGQETQYF.

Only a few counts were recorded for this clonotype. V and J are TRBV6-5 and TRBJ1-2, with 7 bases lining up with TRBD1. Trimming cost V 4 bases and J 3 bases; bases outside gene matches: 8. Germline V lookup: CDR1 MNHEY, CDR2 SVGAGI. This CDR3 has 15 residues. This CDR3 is CASSSPGRGDYGYTF. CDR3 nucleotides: TGTGCCAGCAGTTCCCCGGGCAGGGGGGACTATGGCTACACCTTC.

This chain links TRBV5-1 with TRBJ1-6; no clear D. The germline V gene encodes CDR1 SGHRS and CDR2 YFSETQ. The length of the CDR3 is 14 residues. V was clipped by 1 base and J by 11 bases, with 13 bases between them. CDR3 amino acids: CASSLSGQVAPLHF. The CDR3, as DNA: TGCGCCAGCAGCTTGTCGGGCCAGGTCGCACCCCTCCACTTT.

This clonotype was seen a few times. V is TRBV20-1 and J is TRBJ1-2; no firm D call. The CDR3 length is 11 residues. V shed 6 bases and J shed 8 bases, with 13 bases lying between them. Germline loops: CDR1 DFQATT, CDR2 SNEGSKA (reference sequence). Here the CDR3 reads CSALKSEGYTF. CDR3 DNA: TGCAGTGCCCTTAAATCTGAGGGCTACACCTTC.

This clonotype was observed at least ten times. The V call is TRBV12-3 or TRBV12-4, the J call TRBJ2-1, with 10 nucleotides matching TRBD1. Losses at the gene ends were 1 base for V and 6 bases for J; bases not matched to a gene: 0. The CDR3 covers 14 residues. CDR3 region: CASSLGTGGNEQFF. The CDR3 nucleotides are TGTGCCAGCAGTTTAGGGACAGGGGGCAATGAGCAGTTCTTC.

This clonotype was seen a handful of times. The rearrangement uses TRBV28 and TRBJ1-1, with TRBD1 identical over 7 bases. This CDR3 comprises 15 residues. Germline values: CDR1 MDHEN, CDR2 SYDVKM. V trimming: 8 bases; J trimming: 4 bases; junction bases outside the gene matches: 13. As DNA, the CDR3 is TGTGCCAGCCATTTTAGCCGACAGGGTTCCACTGAAGCTTTCTTT. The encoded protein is CASHFSRQGSTEAFF.

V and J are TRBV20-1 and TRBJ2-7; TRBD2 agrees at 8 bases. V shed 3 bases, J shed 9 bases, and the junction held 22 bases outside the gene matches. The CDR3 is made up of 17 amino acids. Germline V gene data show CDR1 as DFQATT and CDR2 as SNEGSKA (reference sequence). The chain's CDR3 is CSASSTGGRGGGRGQYF. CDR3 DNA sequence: TGCAGTGCTAGTTCCACCGGCGGCCGGGGGGGCGGCCGAGGGCAGTACTTC.